The 27 T cell receptor beta chains below all came from one sample that was sequenced in a study of cytotoxic CD8 clonotypes in ibrutinib-treated CLL. Only in-frame clones appear in the TCRdb table, and some are missing; sequencing was by immunoSEQ multiplex PCR. Among about 250,000 clones listed, roughly 70% were seen once. The specimen comprised PBMCs, sampled after 24 months of ibrutinib treatment. The receptor source for this set is a human donor with chronic lymphocytic leukemia.

The rearrangement joins TRBV6-5 to TRBJ2-6; D not certain. Germline CDR1 and CDR2: MNHEY and SVGAGI. V dropped 6 bases and J dropped 0 bases, with 9 bases sitting between them. The CDR3 runs 15 residues. CDR3 protein: CASSLEYSGANVLTF. The CDR3 DNA reads TGTGCCAGCAGCTTAGAATACTCTGGGGCCAACGTCCTGACTTTC.

This clone appeared once. This chain links TRBV5-6 with TRBJ2-1; 7 bases agree with TRBD2. This CDR3 is built from 15 residues. Germline assignment: CDR1 SGHDT and CDR2 YYEEEE. Unmatched junction bases numbered 6, after V lost 1 base and J lost 5 bases. The CDR3 bases are TGTGCCAGCAGCTTGATGGCTAGCGGAGACAATGAGCAGTTCTTC. This translates into CASSLMASGDNEQFF.

This clone appeared many times. V usage is TRBV29-1 and J usage is TRBJ1-2, with D possibly TRBD1 on 6 matching bases. This CDR3 region has 13 residues. The germline V gene encodes CDR1 SQVTM and CDR2 ANQGSEA. The germline V and J ends were trimmed by 7 bases and 3 bases, with 15 bases remaining between them. CDR3 sequence (DNA): TGCAGCGCCCGGACAGAAAGTGACTATGGCTACACCTTC. Translated, it gives CSARTESDYGYTF.

The chain links TRBV6-5 to TRBJ2-7; TRBD2 is a possible D gene (5 bases). CDR3 length: 12 residues. Germline V gene data show CDR1 as MNHEY and CDR2 as SVGAGI. Between the trimmed V and J ends, which lost 6 bases and 2 bases, there was a span of 8 bases. Written as DNA, the CDR3 is TGTGCCAGCAGCCCCGGGACCTACGAGCAGTACTTC. Translating gives CASSPGTYEQYF.

The sample holds a few counts of this clone. The chain carries TRBV4-2 and TRBJ2-3; D is unclear. The CDR3 runs 13 residues. The V gene lost 0 bases and the J gene lost 4 bases, with 5 bases spanning the gap. Germline values: CDR1 LGHNA, CDR2 YNFKEQ. This CDR3 reads CASSQEGPDTQYF. The CDR3 bases are TGTGCCAGCAGCCAAGAAGGTCCAGATACGCAGTATTTT.

The CDR3 protein is CASSLQGIYGYTF. In DNA, the CDR3 is TGTGCCAGCAGCTTACAGGGGATCTATGGCTACACCTTC. The chain links TRBV5-8 to TRBJ1-2; TRBD1 matches 7 bases. Germline assignment: CDR1 SGHTS and CDR2 YDEGEE. V lost 2 bases to trimming and J lost 4 bases; unmatched junction nucleotides: 2. The CDR3 has 13 residues.

Remarks on this clone: This sample also contains other DNA sequences that code for the same CDR3. The V gene is TRBV29-1, the J gene TRBJ1-1; the D gene is possibly TRBD1 (6 bases). This CDR3 is built from 13 residues. V gave up 2 bases and J gave up 2 bases, with 9 bases separating them. Germline CDR1 SQVTM, CDR2 ANQGSEA. CDR3 in DNA: TGCAGCGTTGAACAGGGGCCCAACACTGAAGCTTTCTTT. Translation: CSVEQGPNTEAFF.

The V gene is TRBV10-3, the J gene TRBJ1-4, with 8 bases aligning to TRBD1. The CDR3 extends over 15 amino acids. Germline V gene sequence: CDR1 ENHRY, CDR2 SYGVKD. V was clipped by 0 bases and J by 7 bases; unmatched bases: 4. The CDR3 DNA reads TGTGCCATCAGTGAGTCGCAGGGGGCCGGTGAAAAACTGTTTTTT. This sequence encodes CAISESQGAGEKLFF.

V is TRBV27 and J is TRBJ2-1; 8 bases match TRBD1. The CDR3 is 14 residues long. Per germline, CDR1 MNHEY and CDR2 SMNVEV (reference sequence). After removal of 6 bases from V and 9 bases from J, the junction contained 10 bases not matched to a gene. The CDR3 bases are TGTGCCAGCAGCCCCGGACAGGGAATGTCTGAGCAGTTCTTC. Translated: CASSPGQGMSEQFF.

The gene calls are TRBV28 and TRBJ2-1; 9 nucleotides agree with TRBD2. The trim removed 3 bases at V and 8 bases at J, leaving 8 bases unmatched. Germline loops: CDR1 MDHEN, CDR2 SYDVKM. This CDR3 has 15 amino acids. In nucleotides, the CDR3 is TGTGCCAGCAGTTTTGGAGCGGGAGGACGCCATGAGCAGTTCTTC. This sequence encodes CASSFGAGGRHEQFF.

This chain connects TRBV28 to TRBJ2-3; 9 bases are a match to TRBD1. Germline loops: CDR1 MDHEN, CDR2 SYDVKM. This CDR3 region has 14 residues. V shed 6 bases, J shed 5 bases, and the junction held 6 bases outside the gene matches. CDR3 coding DNA: TGTGCCAGCAGATCCACAGGGGGCAGAGATACGCAGTATTTT. Its protein product is CASRSTGGRDTQYF.

This CDR3 reads CASSAFGELFF. CDR3 DNA: TGTGCCAGTAGTGCGTTCGGGGAGCTGTTTTTT. The chain has TRBV19 and TRBJ2-2; no definite D call. V dropped 5 bases and J dropped 7 bases, with 5 bases sitting between them. Germline CDR1 LNHDA, CDR2 SQIVND (reference sequence). The CDR3 sequence is 11 residues long.

This clone was seen a handful of times. The chain uses TRBV4-2 and TRBJ2-7; D might be TRBD1 or TRBD2, each matching 5 bases. The CDR3 is made up of 18 amino acids. Trimming stripped 0 bases from V and 0 bases from J, with 18 bases between. Germline assignment: CDR1 LGHNA and CDR2 YNFKEQ. In DNA, the CDR3 is TGTGCCAGCAGCCAAGAGGGACGAGGGGCTCTAGGCTCCTACGAGCAGTACTTC. Amino acid sequence: CASSQEGRGALGSYEQYF.

The rearrangement uses TRBV2 and TRBJ2-7; D not certain. V was clipped by 5 bases and J by 4 bases, with 6 bases between them. The CDR3 runs 11 residues. CDR1 SNHLY and CDR2 FYNNEI come from the germline V gene. In DNA form, the CDR3 reads TGTGCCAGCAGTCCGTATTACGAGCAGTACTTC. This codes for CASSPYYEQYF.

V gene TRBV6-5 combines with J gene TRBJ2-3; D gene unclear. V was pared by 0 bases and J by 1 base, with 8 bases between. CDR1 MNHEY and CDR2 SVGAGI come from the germline V gene. The CDR3 covers 15 residues. CDR3 protein: CASSYSGLGTDTQYF. CDR3 DNA: TGTGCCAGCAGTTACTCAGGCCTAGGCACAGATACGCAGTATTTT.

Comments on this clone: The junction departs from the called germline gene at one end, perhaps through a read error. The V and J genes are TRBV18 and TRBJ2-1; tentatively, D is TRBD2 (6 bases). From germline, CDR1 is KGHSH and CDR2 LQKENI. There are 14 residues in the CDR3. The CDR3 nucleotides read TGTGCCAGCTCACCACGAAGGTTGGGCGGGAATCCTCTCTTC. Translation: CASSPRRLGGNPLF.

J is TRBJ2-3 and V is TRBV4-3, with TRBD2 matching 8 bases. This CDR3 has 19 amino acids. V gave up 3 bases and J gave up 0 bases; unmatched junction bases: 14. Per germline, CDR1 LGHNA and CDR2 YSLEER. The CDR3: CASSHCTLGRGFSTDTQYF. The CDR3 nucleotides read TGCGCCAGCAGCCATTGTACCCTCGGGAGGGGATTTAGCACAGATACGCAGTATTTT.

CDR3 region: CASSLNRGGVNQPQHF. Written as DNA, the CDR3 is TGTGCCAGCAGTTTAAACAGGGGAGGGGTCAATCAGCCCCAGCATTTT. V usage is TRBV27 and J usage is TRBJ1-5, with TRBD1 matching over 7 bases. Trimming removed 2 bases from V and 3 bases from J; junction bases left unmatched: 7. CDR1 is MNHEY, CDR2 SMNVEV, per germline (reference sequence). The length of the CDR3 is 16 residues.

CDR3 in amino acids: CASSQGGASSYEQYF. DNA of the CDR3: TGCGCCAGCAGCCAAGGGGGGGCGAGCTCCTACGAGCAGTACTTC. The chain combines TRBV4-1 with TRBJ2-7, with D tentatively TRBD1 or TRBD2 (6 bases each). The CDR3 is 15 amino acids. Germline CDR1 is MGHRA and CDR2 is YSYEKL. Between the trimmed V and J ends, which lost 1 base and 0 bases, there was a span of 10 bases.

This clone was detected only a few times. The rearrangement links TRBV9 to TRBJ2-3; 8 nucleotides align to TRBD1. Germline CDR1 and CDR2: SGDLS and YYNGEE. J lost 0 bases, V lost 6 bases, and 3 bases had no gene match. The CDR3 extends over 14 amino acids. The CDR3: CASTRGRSTDTQYF. CDR3 sequence (DNA): TGTGCCAGCACCAGGGGGCGGAGCACAGATACGCAGTATTTT.

The chain links TRBV25-1 to TRBJ2-7; TRBD2 is a possible D gene (6 bases). Per the germline V gene, CDR1 is MGHDK and CDR2 is SYGVNS. The CDR3 loop spans 14 amino acids. Trimming removed 3 bases from V and 3 bases from J, with 12 bases in between. The CDR3 here is CASSEVSGDYEQYF. In DNA, the CDR3 is TGTGCCAGCAGTGAGGTTAGCGGAGACTACGAGCAGTACTTC.

The table lists this clone with a few counts. V and J are TRBV4-3 and TRBJ2-7, with 9 bases fitting TRBD1. Germline CDR1 is LGHNA and CDR2 is YSLEER. Trimming removed 0 bases from V and 4 bases from J; junction bases left unmatched: 7. The CDR3 runs 16 residues. CDR3 sequence reads: CASSQDQNRGLYEQYF. As DNA, the CDR3 is TGCGCCAGCAGCCAAGATCAGAACAGGGGGCTTTACGAGCAGTACTTC.

The table lists this clone with a few counts. The rearrangement links TRBV25-1 to TRBJ1-2, with 7 bases matching TRBD1. The trim removed 6 bases at V and 9 bases at J, leaving 10 bases unmatched. There are 13 residues in the CDR3. The V gene's germline CDR1 is MGHDK and CDR2 SYGVNS. Here the CDR3 DNA reads TGTGCCAGCAGGGAAACAGGGGTCGAGAGCTACACCTTC. Translating gives CASRETGVESYTF.

The rearrangement joins TRBV11-3 to TRBJ2-3, with D possibly being TRBD1 (5 bases). This CDR3 spans 13 amino acids. Trimming removed 4 bases at V and 6 bases at J, with 11 bases between. From germline, CDR1 is SGHNT and CDR2 YENEEA. This CDR3 is CASSSQQVDTQYF. In nucleotides, the CDR3 is TGTGCCAGCAGCTCTCAACAGGTTGATACGCAGTATTTT.

This clone was seen only a few times. The rearrangement links TRBV4-1 to TRBJ2-7; perhaps D is TRBD1 or TRBD2 (7 bases each). CDR3 length: 12 amino acids. Trimming stripped 4 bases from V and 5 bases from J, with 9 bases between. The germline CDR1 and CDR2 sequences are MGHRA and YSYEKL. The CDR3, as DNA: TGCGCCAGCAGCCCAGGGGGGGACGAGCAGTACTTC. The encoded protein is CASSPGGDEQYF.

The CDR3 sequence: CASSLRSSGRYDTGELFF. In nucleotides, the CDR3 is TGTGCCAGCAGCTTAAGGTCTAGCGGGAGGTACGACACCGGGGAGCTGTTTTTT. This chain joins TRBV7-9 and TRBJ2-2, with TRBD2 matching over 11 bases. CDR1 and CDR2 from the germline V gene are SEHNR and FQNEAQ (reference sequence). V gave up 2 bases and J gave up 3 bases; unmatched junction bases: 8. The CDR3 is 18 amino acids.

The genes are TRBV28 and TRBJ2-2; D not resolved. Germline loops: CDR1 MDHEN, CDR2 SYDVKM. This CDR3 spans 15 amino acids. The V end was cut by 3 bases, the J end by 3 bases, with 11 bases between. The DNA for the CDR3 is TGTGCCAGCAGTTTTTTAGGGATCGACACCGGGGAGCTGTTTTTT. This encodes CASSFLGIDTGELFF.